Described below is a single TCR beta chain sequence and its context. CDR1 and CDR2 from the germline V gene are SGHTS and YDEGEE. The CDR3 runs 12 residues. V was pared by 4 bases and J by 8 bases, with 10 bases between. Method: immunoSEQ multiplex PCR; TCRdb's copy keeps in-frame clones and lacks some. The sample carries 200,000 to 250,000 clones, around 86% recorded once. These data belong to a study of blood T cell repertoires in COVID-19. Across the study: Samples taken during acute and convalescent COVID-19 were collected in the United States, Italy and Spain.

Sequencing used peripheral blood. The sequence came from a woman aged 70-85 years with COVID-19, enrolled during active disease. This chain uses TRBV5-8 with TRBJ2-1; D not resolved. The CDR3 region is CASSLLSDEQFF. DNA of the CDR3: TGTGCCAGCAGCCTCTTGTCCGATGAGCAGTTCTTC. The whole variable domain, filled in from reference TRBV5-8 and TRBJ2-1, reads EAGVTQSPTHLIKTRGQQATLRCSPISGHTSVYWYQQALGLGLQFLLWYDEGEERNRGNFPPRFSGRQFPNYSSELNVNALELEDSALYLCASSLLSDEQFFGPGTRLTVL.